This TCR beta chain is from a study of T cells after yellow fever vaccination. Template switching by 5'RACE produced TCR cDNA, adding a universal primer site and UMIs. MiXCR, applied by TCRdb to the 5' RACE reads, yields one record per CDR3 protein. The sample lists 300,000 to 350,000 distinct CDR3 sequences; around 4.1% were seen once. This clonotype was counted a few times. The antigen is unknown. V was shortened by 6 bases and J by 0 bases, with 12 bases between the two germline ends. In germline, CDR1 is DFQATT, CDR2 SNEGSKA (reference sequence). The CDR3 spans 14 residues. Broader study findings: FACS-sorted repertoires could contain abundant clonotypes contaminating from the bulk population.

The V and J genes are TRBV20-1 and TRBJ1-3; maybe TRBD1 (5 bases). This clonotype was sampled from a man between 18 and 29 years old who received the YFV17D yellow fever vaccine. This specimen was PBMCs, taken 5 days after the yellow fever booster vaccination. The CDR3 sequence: CSARDFNSGNTIYF. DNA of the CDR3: TGCAGTGCCCGGGACTTCAACTCTGGAAACACCATATATTTT.